The rows below give T cell receptor beta chains drawn from one sample of a study of blood T cell repertoires in COVID-19. Method: immunoSEQ multiplex PCR; TCRdb's copy keeps in-frame clones and lacks some. The data contain about 330,000 clones, 70% to 90% of them seen just once; the ten biggest clones take up under 6.5%. The specimen sequenced was PBMCs or T cells enriched from blood (not recorded which). These TCRs come from a young woman who had recovered from COVID-19. Both conserved end residues are part of each CDR3. Fields, in order: V gene, CDR3 length, CDR3 protein.

>TRBV19|16
CASKTGGAFDNSPLHF
>TRBV6-5|14
CASSHDRVRSGYTF
>TRBV6-5|15
CASSYDYPNTGELFF
>TRBV7-9|15
CASSSNGTPGNTIYF
>TRBV6-5|15
CATSNRVSSNQPQHF
>TRBV6-5|14
CASSPGQGAYEQYF
>TRBV4-1|15
CASSQGQGYSYEQYF
>TRBV7-2|14
CASSGAFGPYEQYF
>TRBV15|16
CATSREDRGSYNEQFF
>TRBV5-4|11
CASSLNGLVTF
>TRBV7-2|15
CASSLGGAAQETQYF
>TRBV9|18
CASSVLSKPGQGATEAFF
>TRBV15|13
CATSKTGAYGYTF
>TRBV10-3|14
CAISGGRVPDTQYF
>TRBV25-1|15
CASSEVGTGIYGYTF
>TRBV13|14
CASSPPGGAYGYTF
>TRBV7-8|14
CASSLAIGGAEAFF
>TRBV25-1|15
CASSLDRPGANVLTF
>TRBV2|13
CARSTGVGTEAFF
>TRBV29-1|15
CSVDPALPRPEGYTF
>TRBV19|19
CASSTRTSGGAGSYNEQFF
>TRBV3-1/TRBV3-2|14
CASSLGGPGNTIYF
>TRBV5-1|14
CASSLEDSAGQAFF
>TRBV9|16
CASSSGEGGINQPQHF
>TRBV5-5|16
CASSQGQGAGNQPQHF
>TRBV19|14
CASRLDRVSEKLFF
>TRBV5-1|16
CASSNQGPQSTGELFF
>TRBV14|17
CASSQTGGSSYNSPLHF
>TRBV7-2|15
CASSTWDRANYGYTF
>TRBV7-2|15
CASSFGEFGNQPQHF
>TRBV7-5|16
CARSPAGQGGTDTQYF
>TRBV12-3/TRBV12-4|13
CASSQDSQYEQYF
>TRBV21-1|18
CASSKFYPPHRTNQPQHF
>TRBV29-1|11
CSVEGDSGYTF
>TRBV5-6|13
CASSWAAGEKLFF
>TRBV5-1|15
CASSRLAGAPNEQFF
>TRBV5-1|12
CASSVDRTEQYF
>TRBV3-1/TRBV3-2|12
CASSQGWRGYTF
>TRBV7-7|15
CASGGDRLNQETQYF
>TRBV2|14
CATRQSFSNQPQHF
>TRBV6-5|16
CASSYRGDRENQPQHF
>TRBV9|14
CASSESGDIGEAFF
>TRBV5-6|15
CASSFGTLSSYEQYF
>TRBV12-5|16
CASGTRTSGGAETQYF
>TRBV10-3|15
CAISESGDSGGGYTF
>TRBV6-1|14
CASSESGTANGYTF
>TRBV19|14
CASSIGASDTEAFF
>TRBV6-2/TRBV6-3|13
CASSLTGNQPQHF
>TRBV27|14
CASSSTTNTGELFF
>TRBV7-9|18
CASSPPLGTGLLNTEAFF
>TRBV6-5|13
CASISRGTDTQYF
>TRBV30|15
CAWSAGPGGRSEQYF
>TRBV12-3/TRBV12-4|12
CASDSSNQPQHF
>TRBV6-5|15
CASSYFGTGRETQYF